This TCR beta chain was sequenced for a study of read filtering for tumor transcriptome and immune sequencing. The sample holds many counts of this clonotype. The CDR3 loop spans 14 amino acids. Germline lookup yields CDR1 DFQATT and CDR2 SNEGSKA (reference sequence). V trimming: 5 bases; J trimming: 8 bases; junction bases outside the gene matches: 6. Molecular barcoded adaptors covering alpha/delta and beta/gamma chains were used on 400 ng RNA. One entry per CDR3 protein results from TCRdb running MiXCR on the reads. This table has some 120,000 distinct CDR3 sequences, under 15% appearing once. Sequencing used a population of CD138-negative cells sorted from bone marrow. This rearrangement joins TRBV20-1 to TRBJ2-1; 13 bases map to TRBD2. The origin of this receptor is a donor older than 35 with multiple myeloma. This chain's CDR3 is CSAFGTSGTDEQFF. The CDR3 region has the DNA TGCAGTGCTTTCGGGACTAGCGGGACGGATGAGCAGTTCTTC.